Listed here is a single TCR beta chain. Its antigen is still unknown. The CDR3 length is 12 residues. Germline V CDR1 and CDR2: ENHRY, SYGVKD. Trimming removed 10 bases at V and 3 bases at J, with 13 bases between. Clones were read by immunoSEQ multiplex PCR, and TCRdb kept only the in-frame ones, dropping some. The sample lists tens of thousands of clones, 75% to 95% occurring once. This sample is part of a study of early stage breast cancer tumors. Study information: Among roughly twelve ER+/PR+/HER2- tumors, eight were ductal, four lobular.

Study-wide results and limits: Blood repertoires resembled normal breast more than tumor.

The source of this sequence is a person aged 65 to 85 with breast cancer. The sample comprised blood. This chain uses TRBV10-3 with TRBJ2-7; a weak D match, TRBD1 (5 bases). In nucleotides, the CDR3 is TGTGCCACAGGGCCCTCTATCTACGAGCAGTACTTC. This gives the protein CATGPSIYEQYF.